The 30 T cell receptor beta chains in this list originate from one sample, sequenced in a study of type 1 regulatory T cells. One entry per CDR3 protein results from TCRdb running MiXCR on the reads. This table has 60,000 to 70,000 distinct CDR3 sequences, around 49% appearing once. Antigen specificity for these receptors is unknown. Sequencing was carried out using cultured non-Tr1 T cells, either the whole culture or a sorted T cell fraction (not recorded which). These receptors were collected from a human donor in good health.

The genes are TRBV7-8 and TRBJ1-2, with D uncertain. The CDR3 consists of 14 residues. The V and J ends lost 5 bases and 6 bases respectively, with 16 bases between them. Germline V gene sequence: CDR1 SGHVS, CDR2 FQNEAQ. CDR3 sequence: CASSPREFTDGYTF. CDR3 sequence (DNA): TGTGCCAGCAGCCCTAGGGAGTTTACTGATGGCTACACCTTC. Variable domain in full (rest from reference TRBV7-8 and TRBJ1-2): GAGVSQSPRYKVAKRGQDVALRCDPISGHVSLFWYQQALGQGPEFLTYFQNEAQLDKSGLPSDRFFAERPEGSVSTLKIQRTQQEDSAVYLCASSPREFTDGYTFGSGTRLTVV.

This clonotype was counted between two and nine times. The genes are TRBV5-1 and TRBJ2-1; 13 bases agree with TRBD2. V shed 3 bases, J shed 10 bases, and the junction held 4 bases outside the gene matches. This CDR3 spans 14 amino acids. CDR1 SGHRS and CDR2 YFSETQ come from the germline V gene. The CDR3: CASSYGTSGDEQFF. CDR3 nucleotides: TGCGCCAGCAGCTACGGGACTAGCGGGGACGAGCAGTTCTTC.

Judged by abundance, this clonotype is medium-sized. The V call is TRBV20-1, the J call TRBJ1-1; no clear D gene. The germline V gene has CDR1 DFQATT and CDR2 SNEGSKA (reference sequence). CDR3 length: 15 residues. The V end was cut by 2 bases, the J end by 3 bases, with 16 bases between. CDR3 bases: TGCAGTGCTAGACCCCCCCAACGGCGTGACACTGAAGCTTTCTTT. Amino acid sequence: CSARPPQRRDTEAFF.

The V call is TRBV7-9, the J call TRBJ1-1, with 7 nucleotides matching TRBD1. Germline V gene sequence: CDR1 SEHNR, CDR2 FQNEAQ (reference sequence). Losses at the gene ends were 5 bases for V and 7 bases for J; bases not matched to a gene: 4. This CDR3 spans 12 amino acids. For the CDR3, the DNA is TGTGCCAGCAGCCGACAGGGCAATGAAGCTTTCTTT. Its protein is CASSRQGNEAFF.

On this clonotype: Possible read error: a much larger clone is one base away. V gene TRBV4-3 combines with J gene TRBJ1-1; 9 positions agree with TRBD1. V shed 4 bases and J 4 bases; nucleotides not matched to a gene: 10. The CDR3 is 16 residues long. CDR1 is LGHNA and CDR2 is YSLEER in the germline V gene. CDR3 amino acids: CASSLLTGGWSTEAFF. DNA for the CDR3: TGCGCCAGCAGCCTCCTGACAGGGGGATGGAGCACTGAAGCTTTCTTT.

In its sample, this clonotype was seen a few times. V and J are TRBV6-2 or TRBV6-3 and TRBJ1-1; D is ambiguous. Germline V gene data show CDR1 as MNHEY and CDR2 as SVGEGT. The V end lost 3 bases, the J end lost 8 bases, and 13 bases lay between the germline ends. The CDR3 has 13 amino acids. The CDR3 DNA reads TGTGCCAGCAGTTATTTACGGGCCGTCGAAGCTTTCTTT. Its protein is CASSYLRAVEAFF.

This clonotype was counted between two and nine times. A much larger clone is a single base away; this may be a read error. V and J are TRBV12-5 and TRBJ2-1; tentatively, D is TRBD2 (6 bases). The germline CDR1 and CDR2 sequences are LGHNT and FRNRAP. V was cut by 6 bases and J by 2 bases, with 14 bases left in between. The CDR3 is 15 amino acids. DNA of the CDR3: TGTGCTAGTGGGACAGCGGGTCCCCCCTACAATGAGCAGTTCTTC. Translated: CASGTAGPPYNEQFF.

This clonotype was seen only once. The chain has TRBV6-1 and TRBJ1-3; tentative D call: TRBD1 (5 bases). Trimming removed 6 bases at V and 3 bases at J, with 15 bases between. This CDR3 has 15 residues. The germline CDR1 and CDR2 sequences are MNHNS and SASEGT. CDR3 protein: CASSPRQTLGNTIYF. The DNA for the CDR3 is TGTGCCAGCAGCCCTAGACAGACACTTGGAAACACCATATATTTT.

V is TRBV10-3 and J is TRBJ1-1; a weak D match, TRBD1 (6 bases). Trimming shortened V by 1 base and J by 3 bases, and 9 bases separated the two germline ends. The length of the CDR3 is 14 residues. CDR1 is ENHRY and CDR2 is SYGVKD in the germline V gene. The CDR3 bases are TGTGCCATCAGTGAGTTAGGGGGTGACACTGAAGCTTTCTTT. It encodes CAISELGGDTEAFF.

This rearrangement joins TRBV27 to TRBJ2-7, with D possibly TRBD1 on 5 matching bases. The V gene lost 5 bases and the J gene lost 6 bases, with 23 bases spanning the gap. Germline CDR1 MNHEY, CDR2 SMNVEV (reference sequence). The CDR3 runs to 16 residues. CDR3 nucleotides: TGTGCCAGCAGTCTACAAACAGTAAGGGGTTTGGGCGAGCAGTACTTC. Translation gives CASSLQTVRGLGEQYF.

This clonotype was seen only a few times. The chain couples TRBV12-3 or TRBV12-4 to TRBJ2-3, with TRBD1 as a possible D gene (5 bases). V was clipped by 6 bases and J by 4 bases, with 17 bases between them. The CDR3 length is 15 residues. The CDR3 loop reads CASSLDTSGADTQYF. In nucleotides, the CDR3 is TGTGCCAGCAGCTTGGACACCTCAGGCGCAGATACGCAGTATTTT.

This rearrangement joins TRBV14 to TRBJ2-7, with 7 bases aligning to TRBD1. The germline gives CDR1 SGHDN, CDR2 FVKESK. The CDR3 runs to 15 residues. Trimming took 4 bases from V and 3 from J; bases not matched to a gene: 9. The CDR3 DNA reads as TGTGCCAGCAGCCCTACCACCCGACAGGGCTACGAGCAGTACTTC. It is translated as CASSPTTRQGYEQYF.

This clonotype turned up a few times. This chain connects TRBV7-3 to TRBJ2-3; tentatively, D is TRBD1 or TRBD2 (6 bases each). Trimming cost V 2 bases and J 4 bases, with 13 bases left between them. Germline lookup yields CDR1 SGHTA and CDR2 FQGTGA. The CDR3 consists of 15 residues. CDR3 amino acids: CASSLVPGGPDTQYF. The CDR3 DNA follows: TGTGCCAGCAGCTTAGTCCCTGGGGGGCCAGATACGCAGTATTTT.

The DNA for the CDR3 is TGTGCCAGCAGCCAAGGCCACGGAAGGAATAACTATGGCTACACCTTC. Protein sequence: CASSQGHGRNNYGYTF. The chain links TRBV3-1 to TRBJ1-2; no reliable D call. The CDR3 consists of 16 residues. The V end was cut by 1 base, the J end by 1 base, with 13 bases between. Germline CDR1 and CDR2: LGHDT and YNNKEL (reference sequence). The variable domain in full, with the rest retrieved from reference TRBV3-1 and TRBJ1-2, is DTAVSQTPKYLVTQMGNDKSIKCEQNLGHDTMYWYKQDSKKFLKIMFSYNNKELIINETVPNRFSPKSPDKAHLNLHINSLELGDSAVYFCASSQGHGRNNYGYTFGSGTRLTVV.

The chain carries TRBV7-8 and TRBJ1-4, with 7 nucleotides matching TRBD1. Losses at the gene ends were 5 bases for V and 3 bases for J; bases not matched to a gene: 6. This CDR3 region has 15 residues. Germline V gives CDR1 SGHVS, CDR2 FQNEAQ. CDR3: CASSRDREPNEKLFF. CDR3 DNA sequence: TGTGCCAGCAGCCGCGACAGGGAACCTAATGAAAAACTGTTTTTT.

In nucleotides, the CDR3 is TGTGCCAGCAGGGACGTTGGCGGGGTAGGCACCGGGGAGCTGTTTTTT. This gives the protein CASRDVGGVGTGELFF. The V and J genes are TRBV6-5 and TRBJ2-2; TRBD2 might be the D (6 bases). Germline V CDR1 and CDR2: MNHEY, SVGAGI. V lost 6 bases and J lost 4, with 18 bases in between. This CDR3 is built from 16 residues.

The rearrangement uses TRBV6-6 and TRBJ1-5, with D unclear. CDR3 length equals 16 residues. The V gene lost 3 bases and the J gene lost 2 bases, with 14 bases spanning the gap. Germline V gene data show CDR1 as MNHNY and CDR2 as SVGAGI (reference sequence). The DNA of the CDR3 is TGTGCCAGCAGTTATCTCAAGCAGTGGGGCAATCAGCCCCAGCATTTT. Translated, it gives CASSYLKQWGNQPQHF.

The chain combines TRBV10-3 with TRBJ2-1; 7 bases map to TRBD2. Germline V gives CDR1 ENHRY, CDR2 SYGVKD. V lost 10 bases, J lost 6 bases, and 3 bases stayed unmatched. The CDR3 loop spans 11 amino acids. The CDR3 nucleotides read TGTGCCACCGGGACTACCAATGAGCAGTTCTTC. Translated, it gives CATGTTNEQFF.

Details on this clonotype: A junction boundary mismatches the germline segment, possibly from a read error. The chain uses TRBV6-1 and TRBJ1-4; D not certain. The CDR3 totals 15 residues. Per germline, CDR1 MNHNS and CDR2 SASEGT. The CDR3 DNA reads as TGTGCCAGCAGTGCCTCTTCCAGAGATAGGGAAAAACTGATTTTT. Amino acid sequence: CASSASSRDREKLIF.

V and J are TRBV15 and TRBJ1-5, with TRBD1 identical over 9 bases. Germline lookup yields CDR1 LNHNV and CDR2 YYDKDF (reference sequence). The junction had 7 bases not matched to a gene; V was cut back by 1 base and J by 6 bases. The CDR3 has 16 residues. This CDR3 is CATSRGTGGWGQPQHF. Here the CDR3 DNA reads TGTGCCACCAGCAGAGGTACAGGGGGCTGGGGTCAGCCCCAGCATTTT.

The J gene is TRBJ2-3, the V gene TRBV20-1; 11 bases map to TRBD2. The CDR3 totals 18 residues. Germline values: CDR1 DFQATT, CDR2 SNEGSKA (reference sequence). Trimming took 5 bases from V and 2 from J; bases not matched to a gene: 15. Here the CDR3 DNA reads TGCAGTGCTCTTACGGCCGGGACTAGCGGCTCTAACACAGATACGCAGTATTTT. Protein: CSALTAGTSGSNTDTQYF.

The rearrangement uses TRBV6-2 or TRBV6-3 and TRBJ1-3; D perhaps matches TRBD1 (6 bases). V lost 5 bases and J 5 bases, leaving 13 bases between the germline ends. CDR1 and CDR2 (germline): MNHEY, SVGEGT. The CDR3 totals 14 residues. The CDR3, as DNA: TGTGCCAGCAGTCCCTCCCGGGACAGAAACACCATATATTTT. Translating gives CASSPSRDRNTIYF.

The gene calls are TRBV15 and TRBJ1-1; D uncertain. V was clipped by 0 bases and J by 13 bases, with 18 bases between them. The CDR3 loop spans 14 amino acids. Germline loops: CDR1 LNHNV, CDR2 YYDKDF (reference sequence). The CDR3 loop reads CATSRDLAGGRVFF. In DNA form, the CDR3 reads TGTGCCACCAGCAGAGATCTGGCTGGAGGGCGTGTTTTCTTT.

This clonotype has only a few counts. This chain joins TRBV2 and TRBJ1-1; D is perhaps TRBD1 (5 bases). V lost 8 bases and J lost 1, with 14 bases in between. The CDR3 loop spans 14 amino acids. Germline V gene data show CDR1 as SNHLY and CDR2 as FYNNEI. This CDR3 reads CASGGPQRNTEAFF. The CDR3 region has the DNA TGTGCCAGCGGGGGACCACAGAGGAACACTGAAGCTTTCTTT.

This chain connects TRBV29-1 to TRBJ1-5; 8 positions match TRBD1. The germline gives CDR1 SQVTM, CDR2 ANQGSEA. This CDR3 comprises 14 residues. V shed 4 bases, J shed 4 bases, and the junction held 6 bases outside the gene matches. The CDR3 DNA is TGCAGCGTTGGAGGGACAGGACCGAATCAGCCCCAGCATTTT. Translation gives CSVGGTGPNQPQHF.

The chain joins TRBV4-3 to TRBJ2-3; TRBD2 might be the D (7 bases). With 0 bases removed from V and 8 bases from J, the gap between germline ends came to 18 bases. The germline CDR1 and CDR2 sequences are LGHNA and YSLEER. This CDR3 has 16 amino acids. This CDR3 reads CASSQDRGGGPSTQYF. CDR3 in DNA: TGCGCCAGCAGCCAAGATAGGGGGGGGGGGCCTTCTACGCAGTATTTT.

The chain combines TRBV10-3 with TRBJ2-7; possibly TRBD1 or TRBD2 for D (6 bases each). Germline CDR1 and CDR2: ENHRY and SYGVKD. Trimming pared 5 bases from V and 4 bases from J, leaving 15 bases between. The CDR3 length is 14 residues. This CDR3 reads CAISPVGGRYEQYF. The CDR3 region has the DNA TGTGCCATCAGTCCCGTAGGGGGGAGGTACGAGCAGTACTTC.

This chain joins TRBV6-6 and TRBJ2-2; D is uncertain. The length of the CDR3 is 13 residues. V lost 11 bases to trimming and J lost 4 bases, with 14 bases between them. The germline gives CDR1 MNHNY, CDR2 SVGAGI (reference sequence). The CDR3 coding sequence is TGTGCCTCTACGACGGCTGTCACCGGGGAGCTGTTTTTT. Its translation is CASTTAVTGELFF.

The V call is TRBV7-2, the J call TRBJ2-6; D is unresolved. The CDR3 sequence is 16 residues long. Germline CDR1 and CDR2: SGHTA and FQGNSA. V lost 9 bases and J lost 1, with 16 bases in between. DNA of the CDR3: TGTGCCAGAAGCCTAGACCGGGCGTCTGGGGCCAACGTCCTGACTTTC. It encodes CARSLDRASGANVLTF.

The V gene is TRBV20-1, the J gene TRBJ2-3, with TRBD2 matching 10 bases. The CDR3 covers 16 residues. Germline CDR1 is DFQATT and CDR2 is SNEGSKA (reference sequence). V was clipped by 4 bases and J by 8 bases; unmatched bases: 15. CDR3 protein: CSANNRRTERGGTQYF. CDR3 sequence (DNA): TGCAGTGCTAATAATCGACGGACAGAGCGGGGGGGTACGCAGTATTTT.